Sequencing of this TCR beta chain was carried out in a study of T cells in Graves' hyperthyroidism and ophthalmopathy. RNA transcripts yielded amplified TCR beta CDR3 regions. First-round RT-PCR targeting the TCR CDR3 was performed with the HTBI primer set. TCRdb passed the multiplex PCR reads through MiXCR, listing each CDR3 protein once. This sample has 500,000 to 800,000 distinct CDR3 sequences; roughly 15% occur once, and the top ten carry 12%. Sequenced material: blood. This sequence was found in a woman aged 50 to 60 with Graves' ophthalmopathy.

CDR3 protein: CSVEEGRSAFGTDTQYF. CDR3 sequence (DNA): TGCAGCGTTGAAGAAGGGAGAAGCGCGTTCGGGACAGATACGCAGTATTTT. J is TRBJ2-3 and V is TRBV29-1, with D possibly TRBD2 on 5 matching bases. Trimming removed 0 bases from V and 3 bases from J, with 19 bases in between. The CDR3 contains 17 residues. Germline V gene sequence: CDR1 SQVTM, CDR2 ANQGSEA.